These 2 T cell receptor beta chains were sequenced from one sample in a study of regulatory T cells in long-lasting Graves disease. Documented time point: persistent/refractory GD, antithyroid drugs over 5 years with positive TRAb. From RNA extracted from PBMCs, the TCR library was made. Construction of the TCR beta libraries employed iRepertoire HTBI primers in conjunction with Arm-PCR of CDR3 regions. TCRdb redid the calling of the multiplex PCR reads with MiXCR, one entry per CDR3 protein. In the table there are 350,000 to 500,000 distinct CDR3 sequences, roughly a fifth of which are singletons. The sequenced sample was peripheral blood mononuclear cells (PBMCs), obtained when the disease was refractory, from a patient treated with antithyroid drugs. The source of these receptors is a female donor with Graves disease.

The genes are TRBV28 and TRBJ2-6, with 8 bases aligning to TRBD1. After removal of 6 bases from V and 0 bases from J, the junction contained 7 bases not matched to a gene. CDR3 length: 17 amino acids. Germline V gene lookup returns CDR1 MDHEN and CDR2 SYDVKM. CDR3: CASRETGVLSGANVLTF. The CDR3 nucleotides read TGTGCCAGCAGGGAGACAGGGGTGCTCTCTGGGGCCAACGTCCTGACTTTC.

This clonotype was recorded at least ten times. The chain has TRBV20-1 and TRBJ1-1; D is perhaps TRBD1 (5 bases). The CDR3 is 13 residues long. Germline lookup yields CDR1 DFQATT and CDR2 SNEGSKA (reference sequence). V dropped 7 bases and J dropped 2 bases, with 14 bases sitting between them. The CDR3 DNA is TGCAGTGTCACCCGACAGATCAACACTGAAGCTTTCTTT. Its translation: CSVTRQINTEAFF.